The source of this T cell receptor beta chain is a study of blood T cell repertoires in COVID-19. As for the study in general: Spain, Italy and the United States supplied samples that represented acute and convalescent COVID-19. T cells, B-cell-depleted T cells, or PBMCs provided the cDNA or gDNA that served as material.

J lost 2 bases, V lost 4 bases, and 8 bases had no gene match. The CDR3 contains 18 residues. Germline V gene lookup returns CDR1 LGHDT and CDR2 YNNKEL (reference sequence). In this sample, this clone turned up once. Original data processing: Estimation of nucleated cell counts relied on the amplification of reference gene primers. TCRdb keeps only in-frame clones here, not all; method: immunoSEQ multiplex PCR. V, J and clone size are taken as reported in that table, and D and trimming were inferred from the DNA itself. The data contain roughly 140,000 clones, 80% to 90% of them singletons. The chain joins TRBV3-1 (or the pseudogene TRBV3-2) to TRBJ2-1; TRBD2 matches at 13 bases. The sample was peripheral blood. This TCR derives from a woman aged 55-70 years with active COVID-19. The CDR3 spells CASSLPGLAGNTYNEQFF. Here the CDR3 DNA reads TGTGCCAGCAGCCTACCGGGACTAGCGGGAAACACCTACAATGAGCAGTTCTTC.